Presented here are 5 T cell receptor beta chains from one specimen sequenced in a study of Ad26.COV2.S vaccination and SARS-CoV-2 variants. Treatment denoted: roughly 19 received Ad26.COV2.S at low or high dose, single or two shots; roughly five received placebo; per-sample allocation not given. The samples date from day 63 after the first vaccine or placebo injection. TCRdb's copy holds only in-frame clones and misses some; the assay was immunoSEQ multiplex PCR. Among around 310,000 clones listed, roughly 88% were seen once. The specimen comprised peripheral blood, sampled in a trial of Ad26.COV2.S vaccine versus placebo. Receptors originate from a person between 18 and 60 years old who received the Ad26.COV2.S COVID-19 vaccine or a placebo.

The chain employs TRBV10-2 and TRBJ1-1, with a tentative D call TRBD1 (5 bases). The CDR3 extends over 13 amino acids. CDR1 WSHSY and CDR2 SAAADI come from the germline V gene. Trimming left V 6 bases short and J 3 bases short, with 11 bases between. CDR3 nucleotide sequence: TGCGCCAGCAGGCGGGGCTGGGACACTGAAGCTTTCTTT. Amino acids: CASRRGWDTEAFF.

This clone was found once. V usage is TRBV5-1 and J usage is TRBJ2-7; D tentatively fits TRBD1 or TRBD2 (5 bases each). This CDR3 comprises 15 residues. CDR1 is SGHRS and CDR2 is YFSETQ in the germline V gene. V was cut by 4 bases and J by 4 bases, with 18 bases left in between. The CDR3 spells CASSTGPGTRYEQYV. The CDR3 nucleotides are TGCGCCAGCAGCACCGGCCCAGGGACGAGATACGAGCAGTACGTC.

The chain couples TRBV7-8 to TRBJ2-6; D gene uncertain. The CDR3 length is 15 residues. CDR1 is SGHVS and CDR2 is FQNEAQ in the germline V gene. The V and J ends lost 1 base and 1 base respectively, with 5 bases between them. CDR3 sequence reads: CASSLVRSGANVLTF. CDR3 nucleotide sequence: TGTGCCAGCAGCTTAGTACGATCTGGGGCCAACGTCCTGACTTTC.

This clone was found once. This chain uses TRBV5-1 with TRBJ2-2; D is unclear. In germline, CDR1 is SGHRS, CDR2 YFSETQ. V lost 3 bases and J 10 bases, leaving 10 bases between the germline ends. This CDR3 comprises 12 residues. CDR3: CASSSTLTELFF. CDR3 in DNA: TGCGCCAGCAGCTCGACCCTAACGGAGCTGTTTTTT.

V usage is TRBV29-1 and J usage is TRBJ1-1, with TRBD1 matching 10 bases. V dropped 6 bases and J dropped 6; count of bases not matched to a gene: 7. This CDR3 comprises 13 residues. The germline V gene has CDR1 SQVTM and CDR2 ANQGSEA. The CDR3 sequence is CSVGTGVRAEAFF. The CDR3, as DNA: TGCAGCGTCGGGACAGGGGTCCGGGCTGAAGCTTTCTTT.